A single sample gave rise to the 3 T cell receptor beta chains below, sequenced in a study of T cell responses to AZD1222 COVID-19 vaccine. The data were produced by immunoSEQ multiplex PCR, yet TCRdb's version contains in-frame clones alone and is incomplete. Of 90,000 to 150,000 clones listed, under 85% were seen once; the top ten hold about 6%. Source: peripheral blood, taken on day 0 of AZD1222 vaccination. The receptors were sampled from an adult in good health.

This clone was observed a few times. This chain links TRBV2 with TRBJ2-7; 10 bases are a match to TRBD1. The CDR3 covers 12 residues. CDR1 and CDR2 from the germline V gene are SNHLY and FYNNEI. The ends lost 8 bases at V and 8 bases at J; junction bases unmatched: 6. CDR3: CASGQGDMKQYF. The CDR3 nucleotides read TGTGCCAGCGGACAGGGGGATATGAAGCAGTACTTC.

The chain joins TRBV9 to TRBJ2-7; the match to TRBD1 covers 9 bases. Per the germline V gene, CDR1 is SGDLS and CDR2 is YYNGEE. This CDR3 comprises 14 residues. The V and J ends lost 3 bases and 3 bases, in that order; junction bases with no gene match: 4. The chain's CDR3 is CASSAGTGRYEQYF. CDR3 nucleotides: TGTGCCAGCAGCGCCGGGACAGGGCGCTACGAGCAGTACTTC.

V and J are TRBV4-1 and TRBJ2-2; 9 nucleotides match TRBD1. With 0 bases clipped from V and 1 base from J, the junction kept 18 bases outside the gene matches. CDR3 size: 22 residues. CDR1 and CDR2 from the germline V gene are MGHRA and YSYEKL. DNA for the CDR3: TGCGCCAGCAGCCAAGAGTCGCAACAGGGGGCCCTCACACCAAAGAACACCGGGGAGCTGTTTTTT. Translation gives CASSQESQQGALTPKNTGELFF.